Below are 5 T cell receptor beta chains sequenced from a single sample in a study of T cells in Graves' hyperthyroidism and ophthalmopathy. Using RNA transcripts as the source, TCR beta CDR3 regions were amplified. The TCR CDR3 was amplified in a first-round RT-PCR using the HTBI primer set. Using its own MiXCR run on the multiplex PCR reads, TCRdb lists one record per CDR3 protein. The sample includes hundreds of thousands of distinct CDR3 sequences, roughly 15% seen only once; the top ten take over 10%. The specimen sequenced was blood. The source is a man between 18 and 29 years old with Graves' ophthalmopathy.

This clonotype was counted many times. The V and J genes are TRBV12-3 or TRBV12-4 and TRBJ2-1, with a tentative D call TRBD2 (7 bases). Trimming pared 3 bases from V and 1 base from J, leaving 10 bases between. The CDR3 is 15 residues long. CDR3 region: CASSFAGASYNEQFF. CDR3 sequence (DNA): TGTGCCAGCAGTTTTGCGGGGGCGTCCTACAATGAGCAGTTCTTC.

The rearrangement joins TRBV29-1 to TRBJ1-5; D remains unclear. This CDR3 is built from 12 residues. With 0 bases removed from V and 8 bases from J, the gap between germline ends came to 8 bases. The germline V gene has CDR1 SQVTM and CDR2 ANQGSEA. DNA for the CDR3: TGCAGCGTTGAAGATCCCCCGGAGCCCCAGCATTTT. It is translated as CSVEDPPEPQHF.

The rearrangement uses TRBV4-1 and TRBJ2-3, with 11 bases aligning to TRBD2. Per germline, CDR1 MGHRA and CDR2 YSYEKL. This CDR3 region has 18 residues. V lost 0 bases to trimming and J lost 8 bases; unmatched junction nucleotides: 13. The CDR3 nucleotides read TGCGCCAGCAGCCAAGACCGAGTATCTAGCGGGGGGAGAAGTACGCAGTATTTT. Translated: CASSQDRVSSGGRSTQYF.

This clonotype was detected ten times or more. The chain is built from TRBV30 and TRBJ1-1; D remains unclear. The CDR3 has 12 amino acids. Germline loops: CDR1 GTSNPN, CDR2 SVGIG (reference sequence). V was pared by 5 bases and J by 2 bases, with 9 bases between. CDR3 nucleotide sequence: TGTGCCTGGGGAGACATAAACACTGAAGCTTTCTTT. Amino acids: CAWGDINTEAFF.

The table lists this clonotype with many counts. The J gene is TRBJ2-3, the V gene TRBV3-1; 16 bases line up with TRBD2. CDR3 length: 16 residues. Trimming removed 10 bases from V and 3 bases from J; junction bases left unmatched: 7. Germline values: CDR1 LGHDT, CDR2 YNNKEL (reference sequence). The CDR3 DNA is TGTGCCACGGGACTAGCGGGAGGGCCTGGAACAGATACGCAGTATTTT. It yields the protein CATGLAGGPGTDTQYF.